A selection of T cell receptor beta chains follows, all from one sample in a study of blood T cell repertoires in COVID-19. Generated by immunoSEQ multiplex PCR, the TCRdb table keeps only in-frame clones and is missing some. The table includes 190,000 or so clones, 84% detected once. The material sequenced was PBMCs or T cells enriched from blood (not recorded which). These receptors all stem from a man in his forties who had recovered from COVID-19. Each CDR3 is given with its conserved first and last residue. Each record gives: clone size, J gene, V gene, D gene, CDR3 DNA, CDR3 protein. D genes are given only for firm matches. Size tells how often a clone was seen (once, few, many) or the class of an expanded clone, and some rows leave it out.

- TRBJ2-5 TRBV3-1/TRBV3-2 TRBD2 TGTGCTGCGGCGGGGGGCTTTTCGCTATACCAAGAGACCCAGTACTTC CAAAGGFSLYQETQYF
- TRBJ1-3 TRBV7-9 - TGTGCCAGCAGCCACCGGGTTTTGCCGTCTGGAAACACCATATATTTT CASSHRVLPSGNTIYF
once TRBJ2-1 TRBV9 - TGTGCCAGCAGCGTAGCTGGGACACTCCCCTACAATGAGCAGTTCTTC CASSVAGTLPYNEQFF
- TRBJ1-6 TRBV11-2 - TGTGCCAGCAGCTCAATCAGACATTCGAATTCACCCCTCCACTTT CASSSIRHSNSPLHF
- TRBJ1-2 TRBV7-9 TRBD1 TGTGCCAGCAGCCGGACAGGGGAAGGCTACACCTTC CASSRTGEGYTF
- TRBJ1-2 TRBV7-2 - TGTGCCAGCAGCCGTCAGATAGCAGCTAACTATGGCTACACCTTC CASSRQIAANYGYTF
- TRBJ1-2 TRBV6-5 - TGTGCCAGCAGTTACTCGGGGGGCTATGGCTACACCTTC CASSYSGGYGYTF
- TRBJ1-3 TRBV24-1 - TGTGCCACCAGTGATTCAGGGGCCGGCAACACCATATATTTT CATSDSGAGNTIYF
- TRBJ2-5 TRBV7-3 TRBD2 TGTGCCAGCAGCTTAACGACTAGCGGGGGGGCCGATAGGGAGACCCAGTACTTC CASSLTTSGGADRETQYF
- TRBJ1-1 TRBV28 - TGTGCCAGCAACAACGGGATTGAAGCTTTCTTT CASNNGIEAFF
- TRBJ1-2 TRBV5-1 TRBD1 TGCGCCAGCAGCACACCGGGACAGGGATATGGCTACACCTTC CASSTPGQGYGYTF
- TRBJ2-7 TRBV5-3 - TGTGCCAGAAGCTGGAGGGCGGAGGAGCCGGCTCCCTACGAGCAGTACTTC CARSWRAEEPAPYEQYF
- TRBJ2-5 TRBV18 TRBD2 TGTGCCAGCTCACCAATTCCTAGCGGGGGGCACCAAGAGACCCAGTACTTC CASSPIPSGGHQETQYF
- TRBJ2-3 TRBV3-1/TRBV3-2 TRBD1 TGTGCCAGCAGCCAACAGGGGGCTGTGTCGGATACGCAGTATTTT CASSQQGAVSDTQYF
- TRBJ2-5 TRBV9 TRBD1 TGTGCCAGCAGCGTATCGCCGGGACAGCAAGAGACCCAGTACTTC CASSVSPGQQETQYF
- TRBJ2-1 TRBV14 TRBD1 TGTGCCAGCAGTCAATCGGGACAGGGTGAGCAGTTCTTC CASSQSGQGEQFF
few TRBJ1-2 TRBV9 - TGTGCCAGCAGCCCCCAAGTCAGGAATTATGGCTACACCTTC CASSPQVRNYGYTF
- TRBJ1-1 TRBV30 - TGTGCCTGGGTTAACAGTGGCACTGAAGCTTTCTTT CAWVNSGTEAFF
- TRBJ1-1 TRBV2 TRBD1 TGTGCCAGCAGTCCCGGACAGGGGATAGGCACTGAAGCTTTCTTT CASSPGQGIGTEAFF
- TRBJ1-2 TRBV2 - TGTGCCAGCATCGTCCCGCAGGGCGGAGACTATGGCTACACCTTC CASIVPQGGDYGYTF
few TRBJ1-2 TRBV7-9 - TGTGCCAGCAGCTTACTGGGCAGTAACTATGGCTACACCTTC CASSLLGSNYGYTF
- TRBJ2-3 TRBV5-1 TRBD1 TGCGCCAGCCAATTCGGGACAGGGTATATTGATACGCAGTATTTT CASQFGTGYIDTQYF
- TRBJ2-2 TRBV6-5 TRBD1 TGTGCCAGCAGTCGGGACAGGGGAACCGGGGAGCTGTTTTTT CASSRDRGTGELFF
once TRBJ2-3 TRBV19 TRBD2 TGTGCCACCAAAACCACTAGCGGGGGGGCCTCGAATACGCAGTATTTT CATKTTSGGASNTQYF